The rows below give T cell receptor beta chains drawn from one sample of a study of blood T cell repertoires in COVID-19. Assay: immunoSEQ multiplex PCR; the TCRdb copy retains only in-frame clones and omits some. The data contain 150,000 to 190,000 clones, over 70% of them singletons. Sequencing used peripheral blood. The receptors come from a man in his 60s with acute or convalescent COVID-19. Both conserved end residues are part of each CDR3. D genes are given only for firm matches. Only part of the rows carry a size: once, few, many, or a class if the clone is expanded.

cdr3_nt cdr3_aa v_call d_call clone_size cdr3_length j_call
TGTGCCAGCAGCACCTATAGCACAGATACGCAGTATTTT CASSTYSTDTQYF TRBV7-3 - - 13 TRBJ2-3
TGTGCCAGCAGTTTCCGTGGACAGGGGCTTTCACCCCTCCACTTT CASSFRGQGLSPLHF TRBV27 TRBD1 - 15 TRBJ1-6
TGTGCCATCGGGGACAGACTGAACACTGAAGCTTTCTTT CAIGDRLNTEAFF TRBV10-3 TRBD1 - 13 TRBJ1-1
TGTGCCAGCAGTGAAGCAGGAGACTATGGCTACACCTTC CASSEAGDYGYTF TRBV6-1 - - 13 TRBJ1-2
TGTGCCTGGAGCCTAATGAACACTGAAGCTTTCTTT CAWSLMNTEAFF TRBV30 - - 12 TRBJ1-1
TGTGCCAGCAGACTAGCGGGACTAACCGGGGAGCTGTTTTTT CASRLAGLTGELFF TRBV27 TRBD2 - 14 TRBJ2-2
TGTGCCAGCAGCCGCCATTCCGACATGAACACTGAAGCTTTCTTT CASSRHSDMNTEAFF TRBV3-1/TRBV3-2 - - 15 TRBJ1-1
TGTGCCATCAGCCGGACTAGCGGGGACAATGAGCAGTTCTTC CAISRTSGDNEQFF TRBV10-3 TRBD2 few 14 TRBJ2-1
TGTGCCATCAGTGAGTCGACTCTCGGGGGTTCCTACAATGAGCAGTTCTTC CAISESTLGGSYNEQFF TRBV10-3 - - 17 TRBJ2-1
TGTGCCAGCACCGACCCGCTAGCGGGGTCCTACAATGAGCAGTTCTTC CASTDPLAGSYNEQFF TRBV7-9 TRBD2 - 16 TRBJ2-1
TGCGCCAGCAGCCCCGACAGGGGACAAGATTCACCCCTCCACTTT CASSPDRGQDSPLHF TRBV5-1 TRBD1 - 15 TRBJ1-6
TGTGCCAGTAGTATGTCTCGGGGGGGTATTCGGTACTTC CASSMSRGGIRYF TRBV19 TRBD2 - 13 TRBJ2-7
TGTGCCAGCAGTATCCGGACAGGGTCAGAAGCTTTCTTT CASSIRTGSEAFF TRBV27 TRBD1 - 13 TRBJ1-1
TGTGCCACCTCGGGGTACACCACAGATACGCAGTATTTT CATSGYTTDTQYF TRBV24-1 - - 13 TRBJ2-3
TGTGCCAGCAGCCAATCCCCCTGGGGGCGCGAGCGCGGAGAGTGG CASSQSPWGRERGEW TRBV3-1/TRBV3-2 - - 15 TRBJ1-2
TGTGCCAGCAGCTTGTCGAACAGGTTGGGAGGCGAGCAGTACTTC CASSLSNRLGGEQYF TRBV5-4 - - 15 TRBJ2-7
TGCGCCAGCAGCATTCGTCCAGGGGGACGGGAAGGCTACACCTTC CASSIRPGGREGYTF TRBV5-1 TRBD1 few 15 TRBJ1-2
TGTGCCAGCAGCCAAACAGGGGGGGGAAACACCATATATTTT CASSQTGGGNTIYF TRBV7-2 TRBD1 - 14 TRBJ1-3
TGTGCTAGTGGTTTGGGACTCCTAGACACAGATACGCAGTATTTT CASGLGLLDTDTQYF TRBV12-5 - - 15 TRBJ2-3
TGTGCCAGCAGTTTGCTGACCGGAGGGGAGACCCAGTACTTC CASSLLTGGETQYF TRBV28 - - 14 TRBJ2-5
TGTGCCAGCTTAATCAGCGAGCAGTACTTC CASLISEQYF TRBV18 - - 10 TRBJ2-7
TGTGCCAGCAGCTCCCTGGGACAGGGGGGCGATGAGCAGTTCTTC CASSSLGQGGDEQFF TRBV7-3 TRBD1 few 15 TRBJ2-1
TGCGCCAGCAGCCAAGATGACAGCGCTCCTCACGAGCAGTACTTC CASSQDDSAPHEQYF TRBV4-1 - - 15 TRBJ2-7
TGTGCCAGCTCACCCCCCGGGGGAACTAGCGGGGGGGCCAATGAGCAGTTCTTC CASSPPGGTSGGANEQFF TRBV18 TRBD2 - 18 TRBJ2-1
TGTGCCAGCCGACCAGGACAAGAGACCCAGTACTTC CASRPGQETQYF TRBV2 - - 12 TRBJ2-5
TGTGCCAGTAGTACCGACAGGGGTCGAAATGAAAAACTGTTTTTT CASSTDRGRNEKLFF TRBV19 TRBD1 - 15 TRBJ1-4
TGTGCCAGCGGGACAGGGGCCTACGAGCAGTACTTC CASGTGAYEQYF TRBV27 TRBD1 - 12 TRBJ2-7
TGCGCCAGCAGCCAAGATCTGGGAGGCCGCTGGGGCTACACCTTC CASSQDLGGRWGYTF TRBV4-3 - - 15 TRBJ1-2
TGTGCCAGCAGTTACCTGGGGACAGGGGCCGCTGAAGCTTTCTTT CASSYLGTGAAEAFF TRBV6-5 TRBD1 - 15 TRBJ1-1
TGTGCCAGCAGCCTAGCAGGGGGCTCTGGAAACACCATATATTTT CASSLAGGSGNTIYF TRBV5-4 TRBD1 - 15 TRBJ1-3
TGTGCCAGCAGTGAAGGCGAGAGAGAAAAACTGTTTTTT CASSEGEREKLFF TRBV2 - - 13 TRBJ1-4
TGTGCCAGCTCACCACAAGTCGACAGGAACACCGGGGAGCTGTTTTTT CASSPQVDRNTGELFF TRBV18 - - 16 TRBJ2-2
TGTGCCAGTAGTATAGGGACAGGAAGGAAACAGCCCCAGCATTTT CASSIGTGRKQPQHF TRBV19 TRBD1 - 15 TRBJ1-5
TGTGCCAGCAGTTACTTACGAGGGACAGGGGCCAACGTCCTGACTTTC CASSYLRGTGANVLTF TRBV6-5 - - 16 TRBJ2-6
TGTGCCAGCAGTTACTCACAGAATCAGCCCCAGCATTTT CASSYSQNQPQHF TRBV6-6 - - 13 TRBJ1-5
TGTGCCAGCAGTTTTGGTAACAGATTCTACGAGCAGTACTTC CASSFGNRFYEQYF TRBV28 - - 14 TRBJ2-7
TGTGCCTGGAGCAAAGCAGGGCTGGGGATTCAGCCCCAGCATTTT CAWSKAGLGIQPQHF TRBV30 - - 15 TRBJ1-5
TGTGCCAGCAGTTTACAACACAGGGGGCCAGGCACAGATACGCAGTATTTT CASSLQHRGPGTDTQYF TRBV28 TRBD1 few 17 TRBJ2-3
TGTGCGTCCGGACAGAACCCCCTCCACTTT CASGQNPLHF TRBV28 - few 10 TRBJ1-6
TGTGCCAGCAGCGTCTCCTCTGGAAACACCATATATTTT CASSVSSGNTIYF TRBV7-6 - - 13 TRBJ1-3
TGTGCCAGCTCACAGTCAGGGACTTCTAACTATGGCTACACCTTC CASSQSGTSNYGYTF TRBV18 - - 15 TRBJ1-2
TGTGCCAGCAGTTCGGGGTCTGGCCTCGGAAACACCATATATTTT CASSSGSGLGNTIYF TRBV28 - few 15 TRBJ1-3
TGTGCCAGCAGTGAACCCAGGGTGGTCGACTATGGCTACACCTTC CASSEPRVVDYGYTF TRBV2 - - 15 TRBJ1-2
TGTGCCAGCAGTACCGGTTCGAGCGGGAGAAGTAGGTCCTACAATGAGCAGTTCTTC CASSTGSSGRSRSYNEQFF TRBV6-2/TRBV6-3 TRBD2 - 19 TRBJ2-1
TGTGCCAGCAGCCCGAGGACAGGGGCGACCTATGGCTACACCTTC CASSPRTGATYGYTF TRBV5-6 TRBD1 - 15 TRBJ1-2
TGTGCCAGCAGTTTTAGGACTAGCGGGTTTACTCAAGAGACCCAGTACTTC CASSFRTSGFTQETQYF TRBV2 TRBD2 once 17 TRBJ2-5
TGTGCCAGCAGCCAAGATCGAGTGGGGAGGGCCGGGGAGGAGCTGTTTTTT CASSQDRVGRAGEELFF TRBV4-2 TRBD2 - 17 TRBJ2-2
TGTGCCACCAGTGATTCCCGACAGGGGGCCTATGGCTACACCTTC CATSDSRQGAYGYTF TRBV24-1 TRBD1 - 15 TRBJ1-2
TGTGCCAGCAGCTTAACGGGACAGATCGGAAACACCATATATTTT CASSLTGQIGNTIYF TRBV7-2 TRBD1 - 15 TRBJ1-3
TGTGCCAGCAGTTACGGGCAGGTTAACACTGAAGCTTTCTTT CASSYGQVNTEAFF TRBV6-5 - - 14 TRBJ1-1
TGTGCCATCAGGTACCGGGAGATGTACGAGCAGTACTTC CAIRYREMYEQYF TRBV10-3 - - 13 TRBJ2-7
TGTGCCAGCAGCCCCTCGGGACAGACGAATGAAAAACTGTTTTTT CASSPSGQTNEKLFF TRBV5-6 TRBD1 - 15 TRBJ1-4
TGTGCCAGCTCACCAGGTCGGCAGGAATATGGCTACACCTTC CASSPGRQEYGYTF TRBV18 - - 14 TRBJ1-2